This TCR beta chain emerged from a study of control samples from healthy donors and cancer patients. This clone came up a few times. TCRdb's table, derived via immunoSEQ multiplex PCR, lists solely in-frame clones and lacks some. Of fewer than 300,000 clones in the sample, around 79% were seen once. The specimen was PBMCs. This TCR was recovered from a woman in her sixties or seventies with lung cancer.

This CDR3 reads CASSLGGPGELFF. CDR3 nucleotide sequence: TGTGCCAGCAGTTTAGGGGGCCCCGGGGAGCTGTTTTTT. This rearrangement joins TRBV12-3 or TRBV12-4 to TRBJ2-2; a possible D gene is TRBD1 (5 bases). V was shortened by 1 base and J by 6 bases, with 6 bases between the two germline ends. This CDR3 is built from 13 residues.